These 8 T cell receptor beta chains share one sample of origin, sequenced in a study of blood T cell repertoires in COVID-19 (TCRdb year 2020). The protocol used for the library was the immunoSEQ multiplex PCR assay. TCRdb carries this immuneACCESS record with in-frame sequences only. Its versions omit some clonotypes, under half of them owing to an unresolved V gene in the studies checked, with the rest unexplained. Counted in this sample were 150,000 to 200,000 clones; roughly 80% of them appeared once. Roughly 6.3% of the sample goes to the ten largest clones. Sample: peripheral blood. The receptors stem from a human donor in a cohort sampled during active COVID-19.

The chain uses TRBV6-6 and TRBJ1-6; D gene unclear. The CDR3 totals 14 residues. Deletions cut 2 bases from V and 9 bases from J, with 11 bases between. Looked up from germline, CDR1 is MNHNY and CDR2 is SVGAGI (reference sequence). The CDR3 sequence: CASSYVDIGSPLHF. Written as DNA, the CDR3 is TGTGCCAGCAGTTACGTTGATATCGGTTCACCCCTCCACTTT.

This clone was seen a few times. The chain joins TRBV7-9 to TRBJ2-5; 8 bases are a match to TRBD1. Unmatched junction bases numbered 2, after V lost 5 bases and J lost 3 bases. The germline CDR1 and CDR2 sequences are SEHNR and FQNEAQ (reference sequence). The CDR3 runs 13 residues. The CDR3 DNA reads TGTGCCAGCAGCCCGACAGGGGAAGAGACCCAGTACTTC. Residues: CASSPTGEETQYF. The entire variable domain, with the rest obtained from reference TRBV7-9 and TRBJ2-5, is as follows: DTGVSQNPRHKITKRGQNVTFRCDPISEHNRLYWYRQTLGQGPEFLTYFQNEAQLEKSRLLSDRFSAERPKGSFSTLEIQRTEQGDSAMYLCASSPTGEETQYFGPGTRLLVL.

V gene TRBV3-1 (or the pseudogene TRBV3-2) combines with J gene TRBJ1-2; 8 positions match TRBD1. J was trimmed by 5 bases and V by 4 bases; bases with no gene match: 12. The germline gives CDR1 LGHDT, CDR2 YNNKEL (reference sequence). The CDR3 is 16 amino acids. In DNA, the CDR3 is TGTGCCAGCAGCCCGAATCCATCAGGGGGCGCTTATGGCTACACCTTC. It is translated as CASSPNPSGGAYGYTF.

The chain links TRBV4-2 to TRBJ2-4; 10 bases match TRBD2. CDR3 length: 16 residues. The V gene's germline CDR1 is LGHNA and CDR2 YNFKEQ. The V and J ends lost 1 base and 7 bases, in that order; junction bases with no gene match: 7. The CDR3 nucleotides are TGTGCCAGCAGCCAAGGACTAGCGGGTTTGGGTAACATTCAGTACTTC. Translation: CASSQGLAGLGNIQYF.

V and J are TRBV7-9 and TRBJ1-6; perhaps TRBD1 as D (5 bases). Trimming stripped 8 bases from V and 8 bases from J, with 13 bases between. The germline CDR1 and CDR2 sequences are SEHNR and FQNEAQ (reference sequence). The CDR3 runs 13 residues. The CDR3 is CASGGGGHSPLHF. CDR3 in DNA: TGTGCCAGCGGGGGAGGTGGGCATTCACCCCTCCACTTT.

This chain links TRBV19 with TRBJ1-2; D is possibly TRBD1 (5 bases). V was clipped by 3 bases and J by 5 bases, with 28 bases between them. The CDR3 consists of 19 residues. Looked up from germline, CDR1 is LNHDA and CDR2 is SQIVND (reference sequence). CDR3 residues: CASSMPGGWGPVDGYGYTF. The CDR3 DNA reads as TGTGCCAGTAGTATGCCGGGGGGATGGGGCCCCGTAGACGGATATGGCTACACCTTC. The variable domain in full, completed from reference TRBV19 and TRBJ1-2, reads DGGITQSPKYLFRKEGQNVTLSCEQNLNHDAMYWYRQDPGQGLRLIYYSQIVNDFQKGDIAEGYSVSREKKESFPLTVTSAQKNPTAFYLCASSMPGGWGPVDGYGYTFGSGTRLTVV.

V and J are TRBV3-1 (or the pseudogene TRBV3-2) and TRBJ2-7, with D perhaps matching TRBD2 (5 bases). V was cut by 1 base and J by 6 bases, with 16 bases left in between. The CDR3 is 15 residues long. Per the germline V gene, CDR1 is LGHDT and CDR2 is YNNKEL (reference sequence). CDR3 in amino acids: CASSQARVRGGEQYF. In DNA, the CDR3 is TGTGCCAGCAGCCAAGCCCGGGTACGTGGAGGCGAGCAGTACTTC.

This chain links TRBV12-3 or TRBV12-4 with TRBJ1-2; the D is unclear. Trimming pared 5 bases from V and 5 bases from J, leaving 9 bases between. The CDR3 is 12 amino acids. The chain's CDR3 is CASSRGLYGYTF. The CDR3 DNA reads as TGTGCCAGCAGTCGGGGTTTATATGGCTACACCTTC.